The entry below describes one T cell receptor (beta chain). These data come from a study of blood T cell repertoires in COVID-19. Study overall: Sites across the United States, Italy and Spain contributed samples from acute and convalescent COVID-19. PBMCs, B-cell-depleted T cells, or T cells provided the cDNA or gDNA that made up the material.

From germline, CDR1 is SGHDT and CDR2 YYEEEE. The length of the CDR3 is 15 residues. Deletions cut 1 base from V and 3 bases from J, with 13 bases between. Per the study methods: Scientists estimated how many nucleated cells there were by amplifying reference gene primers. The repertoire was sequenced with immunoSEQ multiplex PCR; TCRdb's copy has only in-frame clones and lacks some. The DNA was the basis for D and trimming; V, J and clone size are from that table. The sample lists some 120,000 clones; approximately 86% were seen once. The clonotype was recovered from a woman aged 45 to 65 with active or convalescent COVID-19. The sample consisted of peripheral blood. This chain joins TRBV5-6 and TRBJ1-2, with D tentatively TRBD1 (6 bases). The CDR3: CASSLLTGPYYGYTF. Here the CDR3 DNA reads TGTGCCAGCAGCTTGTTAACAGGGCCATACTATGGCTACACCTTC.